This T cell receptor beta chain was documented in a study of blood T cell repertoires in COVID-19. For the study at large: The samples span acute and convalescent COVID-19 from the United States, Italy and Spain. T cells, B-cell-depleted T cells, or PBMCs provided the cDNA or gDNA that served as material.

Authors' processing steps: Amplification from reference gene primers served as the basis for estimated nucleated cell counts. Method: immunoSEQ multiplex PCR; TCRdb's copy keeps in-frame clones and lacks some. V, J and clone size are those of that table, while D and trimming were read from the DNA. Found here are 53,000 or so clones, roughly 90% of them singletons; the top ten hold 10% to 15%. The sequenced sample consisted of peripheral blood. The clonotype comes from a man older than 75 with acute or convalescent COVID-19.

CDR3: CASNTQGPWRGGEQYF. The CDR3 DNA follows: TGTGCCAGCAATACGCAGGGTCCCTGGCGAGGGGGCGAGCAGTACTTC. The chain carries TRBV2 and TRBJ2-7; D is perhaps TRBD1 (6 bases). Germline lookup yields CDR1 SNHLY and CDR2 FYNNEI. Deletions cut 7 bases from V and 6 bases from J, with 25 bases between. This CDR3 spans 16 amino acids.